This TCR beta chain was retrieved from a study of T cell responses to AZD1222 COVID-19 vaccine. Turning to this clone: Its antigen is currently unknown.

Second-dose groups at about 4 or about 12 weeks were pooled. CDR1 and CDR2 (germline): MDHEN, SYDVKM. The CDR3 runs 16 residues. The ends were cut back, 5 bases at V and 2 bases at J, with 15 bases in the middle. Method: immunoSEQ multiplex PCR; TCRdb's copy keeps in-frame clones and lacks some. The sample lists approximately 28,000 clones, around 92% seen once, with 7.5% to 10% in the top ten. Study-wide results and limits: Clonal diversity may have been underestimated in mostly white British donors. Seropositive status at baseline applied to only a handful of AZD1222 recipients.

The V and J genes are TRBV28 and TRBJ1-4, with D maybe TRBD1 (5 bases). The sequences come from peripheral blood, collected 28 days after the second AZD1222 dose. This clonotype originated in an adult who received the AZD1222 COVID-19 vaccine. The CDR3 region is CASSPLGGATNEKLFF. CDR3 DNA sequence: TGTGCCAGCAGTCCTCTAGGTGGGGCGACTAATGAAAAACTGTTTTTT.